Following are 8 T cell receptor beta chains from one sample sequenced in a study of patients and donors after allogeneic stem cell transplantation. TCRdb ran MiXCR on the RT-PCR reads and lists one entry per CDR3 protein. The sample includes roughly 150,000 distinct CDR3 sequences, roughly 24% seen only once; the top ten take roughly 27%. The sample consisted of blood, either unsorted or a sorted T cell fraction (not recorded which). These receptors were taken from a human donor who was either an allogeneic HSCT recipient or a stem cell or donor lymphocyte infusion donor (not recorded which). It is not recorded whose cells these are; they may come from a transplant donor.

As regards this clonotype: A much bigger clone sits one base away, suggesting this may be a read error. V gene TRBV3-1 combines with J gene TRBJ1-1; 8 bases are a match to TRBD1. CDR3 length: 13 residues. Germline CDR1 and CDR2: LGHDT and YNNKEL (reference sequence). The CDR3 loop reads CAGSQLQGAEAFF. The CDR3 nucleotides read TGTGCCGGCAGCCAGTTACAGGGGGCTGAAGCTTTCTTT.

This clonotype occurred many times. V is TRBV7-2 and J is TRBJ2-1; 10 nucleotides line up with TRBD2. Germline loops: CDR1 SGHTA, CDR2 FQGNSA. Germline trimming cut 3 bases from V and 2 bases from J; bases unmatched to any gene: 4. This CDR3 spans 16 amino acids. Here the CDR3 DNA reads TGTGCCAGCAGCTTTGGCCTAGCGGGGGCCTACAATGAGCAGTTCTTC. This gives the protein CASSFGLAGAYNEQFF. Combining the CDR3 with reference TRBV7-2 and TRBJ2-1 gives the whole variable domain GAGVSQSPSNKVTEKGKDVELRCDPISGHTALYWYRQSLGQGLEFLIYFQGNSAPDKSGLPSDRFSAERTGGSVSTLTIQRTQQEDSAVYLCASSFGLAGAYNEQFFGPGTRLTVL.

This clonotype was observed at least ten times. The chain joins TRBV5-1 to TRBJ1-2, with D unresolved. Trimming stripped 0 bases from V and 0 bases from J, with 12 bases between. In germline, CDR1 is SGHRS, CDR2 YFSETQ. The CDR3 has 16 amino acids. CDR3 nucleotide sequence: TGCGCCAGCAGCTTGGGACACGGATTACCTAACTATGGCTACACCTTC. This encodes CASSLGHGLPNYGYTF. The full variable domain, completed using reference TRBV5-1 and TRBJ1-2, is KAGVTQTPRYLIKTRGQQVTLSCSPISGHRSVSWYQQTPGQGLQFLFEYFSETQRNKGNFPGRFSGRQFSNSRSEMNVSTLELGDSALYLCASSLGHGLPNYGYTFGSGTRLTVV.

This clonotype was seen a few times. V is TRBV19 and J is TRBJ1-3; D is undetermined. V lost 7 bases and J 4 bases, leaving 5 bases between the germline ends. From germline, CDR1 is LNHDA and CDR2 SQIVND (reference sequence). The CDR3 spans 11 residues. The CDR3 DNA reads TGTGCCAGTACGGGGGGAAACACCATATATTTT. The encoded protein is CASTGGNTIYF.

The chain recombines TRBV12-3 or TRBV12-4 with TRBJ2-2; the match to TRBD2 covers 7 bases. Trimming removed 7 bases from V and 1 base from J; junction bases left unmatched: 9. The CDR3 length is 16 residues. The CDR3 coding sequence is TGTGCCAGCACCGATACAAGCGGGAAGAACACCGGGGAGCTGTTTTTT. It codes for CASTDTSGKNTGELFF.

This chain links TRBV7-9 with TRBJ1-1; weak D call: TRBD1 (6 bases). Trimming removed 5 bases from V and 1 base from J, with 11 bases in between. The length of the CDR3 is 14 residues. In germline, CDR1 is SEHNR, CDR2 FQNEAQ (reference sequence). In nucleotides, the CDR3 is TGTGCCAGCAGCAAGGACAGCGCGAACACTGAAGCTTTCTTT. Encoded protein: CASSKDSANTEAFF. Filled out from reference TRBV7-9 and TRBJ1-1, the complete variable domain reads DTGVSQNPRHKITKRGQNVTFRCDPISEHNRLYWYRQTLGQGPEFLTYFQNEAQLEKSRLLSDRFSAERPKGSFSTLEIQRTEQGDSAMYLCASSKDSANTEAFFGQGTRLTVV.

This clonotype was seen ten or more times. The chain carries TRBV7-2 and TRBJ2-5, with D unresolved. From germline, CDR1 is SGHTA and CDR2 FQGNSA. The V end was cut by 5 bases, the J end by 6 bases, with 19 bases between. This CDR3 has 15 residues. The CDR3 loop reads CASSPAKGAFKTQYF. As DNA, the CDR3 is TGTGCCAGCAGCCCAGCGAAGGGCGCCTTTAAGACCCAGTACTTC.

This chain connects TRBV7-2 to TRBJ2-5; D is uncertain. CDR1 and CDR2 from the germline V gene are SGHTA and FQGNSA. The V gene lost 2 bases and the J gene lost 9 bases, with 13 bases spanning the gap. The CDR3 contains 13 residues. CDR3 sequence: CASSLPGWVAQYF. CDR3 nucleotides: TGTGCCAGCAGCTTACCTGGTTGGGTGGCCCAGTACTTC.